Presented here are 15 T cell receptor beta chains from one specimen sequenced in a study of cytomegalovirus exposure and HLA in healthy donors. PCR amplification relied on 60 Vbeta primers (plus 13 Jbeta primers). Libraries were prepared by immunoSEQ multiplex PCR; TCRdb keeps only in-frame clonotypes and omits some of them. The sample includes around 78,000 clones, 80% of them seen just once. The sequenced sample consisted of PBMCs. The receptors were sampled from a male donor in good health and CMV-seronegative.

CDR3 nucleotides: TGTGCCAGCAGCTTAGCGGCGGGACTAGCGGGGACCTACGAGCAGTACTTC. Translating it yields CASSLAAGLAGTYEQYF. The chain is built from TRBV7-9 and TRBJ2-7; 13 bases are a match to TRBD2. Per germline, CDR1 SEHNR and CDR2 FQNEAQ (reference sequence). Trimming removed 0 bases from V and 2 bases from J; junction bases left unmatched: 4. The CDR3 contains 17 residues. The entire variable domain, with the rest obtained from reference TRBV7-9 and TRBJ2-7, is as follows: DTGVSQNPRHKITKRGQNVTFRCDPISEHNRLYWYRQTLGQGPEFLTYFQNEAQLEKSRLLSDRFSAERPKGSFSTLEIQRTEQGDSAMYLCASSLAAGLAGTYEQYFGPGTRLTVT.

This clone was counted only a few times. The rearrangement uses TRBV9 and TRBJ1-5, with a possible D match to TRBD1 (6 bases). The germline CDR1 and CDR2 sequences are SGDLS and YYNGEE. Trimming left V 3 bases short and J 5 bases short, with 18 bases between. This CDR3 has 16 amino acids. The CDR3 sequence is CASSEGSEGVDQPQHF. The CDR3, as DNA: TGTGCCAGCAGCGAGGGAAGTGAGGGGGTGGATCAGCCCCAGCATTTT.

The chain uses TRBV5-1 and TRBJ1-1, with D unclear. Trimming stripped 0 bases from V and 0 bases from J, with 3 bases between. The CDR3 is made up of 13 amino acids. In germline, CDR1 is SGHRS, CDR2 YFSETQ. The CDR3 nucleotides read TGCGCCAGCAGCTTGGCCGTGAACACTGAAGCTTTCTTT. Amino acid sequence: CASSLAVNTEAFF.

The rearrangement joins TRBV5-1 to TRBJ2-1; 15 bases are shared with TRBD2. From germline, CDR1 is SGHRS and CDR2 YFSETQ. Trimming at V came to 1 base and at J to 0 bases, leaving 8 bases not matched to a gene. This CDR3 has 20 amino acids. The CDR3: CASSLIPGTSGRHSYNEQFF. For the CDR3, the DNA is TGCGCCAGCAGCTTGATCCCCGGGACTAGCGGGAGGCACTCCTACAATGAGCAGTTCTTC.

The V and J genes are TRBV30 and TRBJ2-3; 9 bases agree with TRBD2. With V trimmed by 3 bases and J by 0 bases, 4 bases remained unmatched. The CDR3 is 15 residues long. CDR1 and CDR2 from the germline V gene are GTSNPN and SVGIG (reference sequence). The CDR3 region has the DNA TGTGCCTGGAGACTTAGCGGGGGCAGCACAGATACGCAGTATTTT. It is translated as CAWRLSGGSTDTQYF.

This CDR3 reads CASSLLGGSSYEQYF. CDR3 in DNA: TGTGCCAGCAGTTTGTTAGGCGGGAGCTCCTACGAGCAGTACTTC. The chain joins TRBV28 to TRBJ2-7; 7 nucleotides align to TRBD2. The CDR3 totals 15 residues. V lost 3 bases, J lost 0 bases, and 5 bases stayed unmatched. Germline V gene lookup returns CDR1 MDHEN and CDR2 SYDVKM. The entire variable domain, with the rest obtained from reference TRBV28 and TRBJ2-7, is as follows: DVKVTQSSRYLVKRTGEKVFLECVQDMDHENMFWYRQDPGLGLRLIYFSYDVKMKEKGDIPEGYSVSREKKERFSLILESASTNQTSMYLCASSLLGGSSYEQYFGPGTRLTVT.

The CDR3 here is CASSPQEVAYEQYF. The CDR3 nucleotides read TGCGCCAGCAGCCCTCAGGAGGTTGCCTACGAGCAGTACTTC. The rearrangement uses TRBV5-1 and TRBJ2-7; tentatively, D is TRBD2 (5 bases). CDR1 and CDR2 from the germline V gene are SGHRS and YFSETQ. The CDR3 sequence is 14 residues long. The V and J ends lost 4 bases and 2 bases respectively, with 13 bases between them. Full variable domain (remainder filled in from reference TRBV5-1 and TRBJ2-7): KAGVTQTPRYLIKTRGQQVTLSCSPISGHRSVSWYQQTPGQGLQFLFEYFSETQRNKGNFPGRFSGRQFSNSRSEMNVSTLELGDSALYLCASSPQEVAYEQYFGPGTRLTVT.

The chain combines TRBV19 with TRBJ2-7; D might be TRBD1 (6 bases). V lost 6 bases and J lost 3, with 15 bases in between. This CDR3 contains 14 residues. The germline CDR1 and CDR2 sequences are LNHDA and SQIVND (reference sequence). DNA of the CDR3: TGTGCCAGTAGAACGGACAGCGGCAGCTACGAGCAGTACTTC. It is translated as CASRTDSGSYEQYF.

The chain couples TRBV1 to TRBJ2-1; TRBD2, the table's D call, lacks a check against the DNA. TRBV1 counts as a pseudogene. CDR3 length: 19 residues. The CDR3 loop is CTSSPGSPYGRGPNNEQFF. CDR3 nucleotide sequence: TGCACCAGCAGCCCCGGATCCCCGTATGGGCGGGGACCCAACAATGAGCAGTTCTTC.

The V call is TRBV2, the J call TRBJ1-1, with D perhaps matching TRBD1 (5 bases). Between the trimmed V and J ends, which lost 8 bases and 4 bases, there was a span of 17 bases. There are 14 residues in the CDR3. The germline V gene encodes CDR1 SNHLY and CDR2 FYNNEI. For the CDR3, the DNA is TGTGCCAGCGTCGCCGGAGTGCAGGGCACTGAAGCTTTCTTT. It codes for CASVAGVQGTEAFF.

This clone was observed a single time. The chain is built from TRBV11-2 and TRBJ1-4; the D gene is possibly TRBD1 (6 bases). Germline V gene lookup returns CDR1 SGHAT and CDR2 FQNNGV. The CDR3 is 15 amino acids. The ends were cut back, 1 base at V and 0 bases at J, with 6 bases in the middle. DNA of the CDR3: TGTGCCAGCAGCTTAGGACAGGCAACTAATGAAAAACTGTTTTTT. Translated: CASSLGQATNEKLFF.

The chain is built from TRBV19 and TRBJ1-1, with TRBD1 matching over 10 bases. The V and J ends lost 10 bases and 6 bases, in that order; junction bases with no gene match: 8. There are 13 residues in the CDR3. Germline CDR1 LNHDA, CDR2 SQIVND (reference sequence). Here the CDR3 reads CATRQGAVSEAFF. In DNA form, the CDR3 reads TGTGCCACGCGACAGGGGGCAGTCTCTGAAGCTTTCTTT.

This chain connects TRBV2 to TRBJ1-2; possible D gene TRBD1, 5 bases. CDR1 is SNHLY and CDR2 is FYNNEI in the germline V gene. Trimming cost V 7 bases and J 5 bases, with 23 bases left between them. The CDR3 spans 16 residues. CDR3 sequence (DNA): TGTGCCAGCACCGGGGGGAAGGGCAGGGAGGGATATGGCTACACCTTC. Translated, it gives CASTGGKGREGYGYTF.

The gene calls are TRBV2 and TRBJ2-1, with 9 nucleotides matching TRBD2. Germline V gene data show CDR1 as SNHLY and CDR2 as FYNNEI. The V segment lost 6 bases and the J segment 7 bases; nucleotides outside the gene matches: 19. The CDR3 totals 18 residues. The CDR3 nucleotides are TGTGCCAGCAGACGACGGCCTAGCGGGGCCCGACTTCCTAATGAGCAGTTCTTC. Translating it yields CASRRRPSGARLPNEQFF.

This chain connects TRBV10-1 to TRBJ2-3, with TRBD1 identical over 7 bases. Germline values: CDR1 WNHNN, CDR2 SYGVQD (reference sequence). This CDR3 contains 16 residues. After removal of 5 bases from V and 1 base from J, the junction contained 9 bases not matched to a gene. CDR3 bases: TGCGCCAGCAGTCCTTACAGGGGTCGTGGCACAGATACGCAGTATTTT. Translated, it gives CASSPYRGRGTDTQYF.